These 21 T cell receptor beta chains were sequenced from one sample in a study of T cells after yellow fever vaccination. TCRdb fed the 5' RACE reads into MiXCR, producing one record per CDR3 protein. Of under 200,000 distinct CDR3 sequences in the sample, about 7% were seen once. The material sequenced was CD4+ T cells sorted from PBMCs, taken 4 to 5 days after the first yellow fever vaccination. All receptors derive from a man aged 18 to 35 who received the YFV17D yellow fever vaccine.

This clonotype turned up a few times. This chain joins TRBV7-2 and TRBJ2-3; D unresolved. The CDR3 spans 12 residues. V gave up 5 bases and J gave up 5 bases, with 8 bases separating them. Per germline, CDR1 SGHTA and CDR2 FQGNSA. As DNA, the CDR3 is TGTGCCAGCAGCCCGACAAAAGATACGCAGTATTTT. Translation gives CASSPTKDTQYF.

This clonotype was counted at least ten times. The CDR3 protein is CASRPTGGRGTDTQYF. CDR3 sequence (DNA): TGCGCCAGCAGACCAACCGGGGGCCGAGGGACAGATACGCAGTATTTT. This rearrangement joins TRBV5-1 to TRBJ2-3, with D perhaps TRBD1 or TRBD2 (6 bases each). The CDR3 extends over 16 amino acids. Germline lookup yields CDR1 SGHRS and CDR2 YFSETQ. Deletions cut 5 bases from V and 3 bases from J, with 19 bases between.

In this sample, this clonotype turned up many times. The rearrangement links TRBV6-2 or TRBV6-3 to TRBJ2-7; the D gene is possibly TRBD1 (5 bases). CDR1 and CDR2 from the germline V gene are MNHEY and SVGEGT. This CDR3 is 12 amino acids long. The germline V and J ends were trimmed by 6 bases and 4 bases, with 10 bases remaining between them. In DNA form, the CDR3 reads TGTGCCAGCAGCCCCAGGGAATACGAGCAGTACTTC. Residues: CASSPREYEQYF.

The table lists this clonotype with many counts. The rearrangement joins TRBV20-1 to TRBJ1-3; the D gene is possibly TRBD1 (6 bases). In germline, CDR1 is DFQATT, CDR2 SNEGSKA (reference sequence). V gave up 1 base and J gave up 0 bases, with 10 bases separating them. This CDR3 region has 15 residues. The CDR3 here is CSARAGADSGNTIYF. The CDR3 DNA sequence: TGCAGTGCTAGAGCAGGGGCCGACTCTGGAAACACCATATATTTT.

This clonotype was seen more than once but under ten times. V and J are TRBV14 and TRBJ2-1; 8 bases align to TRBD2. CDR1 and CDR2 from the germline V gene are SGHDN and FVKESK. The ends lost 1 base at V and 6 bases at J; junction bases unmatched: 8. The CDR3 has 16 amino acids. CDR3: CASSQAGGASGNEQFF. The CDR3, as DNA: TGTGCCAGCAGCCAAGCCGGGGGGGCCTCTGGCAATGAGCAGTTCTTC.

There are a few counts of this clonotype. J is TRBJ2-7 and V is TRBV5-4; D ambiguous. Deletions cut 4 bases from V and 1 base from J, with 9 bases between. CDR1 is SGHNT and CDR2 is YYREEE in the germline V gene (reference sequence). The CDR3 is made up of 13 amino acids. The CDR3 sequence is CASSPDGSYEQYF. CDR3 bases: TGTGCCAGCAGCCCGGACGGATCCTACGAGCAGTACTTC.

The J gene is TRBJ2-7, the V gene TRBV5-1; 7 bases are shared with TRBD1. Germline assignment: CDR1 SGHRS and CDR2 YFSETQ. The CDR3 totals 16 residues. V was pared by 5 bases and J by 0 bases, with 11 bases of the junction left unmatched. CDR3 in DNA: TGCGCCAGCAGTCTCTCCGGGACAGCGAGCTCCTACGAGCAGTACTTC. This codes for CASSLSGTASSYEQYF.

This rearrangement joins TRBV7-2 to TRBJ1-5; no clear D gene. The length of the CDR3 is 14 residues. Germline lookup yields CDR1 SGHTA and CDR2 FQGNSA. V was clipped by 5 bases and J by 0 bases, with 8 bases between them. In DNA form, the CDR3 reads TGTGCCAGCAGCCTACGCGTTAGCAATCAGCCCCAGCATTTT. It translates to CASSLRVSNQPQHF.

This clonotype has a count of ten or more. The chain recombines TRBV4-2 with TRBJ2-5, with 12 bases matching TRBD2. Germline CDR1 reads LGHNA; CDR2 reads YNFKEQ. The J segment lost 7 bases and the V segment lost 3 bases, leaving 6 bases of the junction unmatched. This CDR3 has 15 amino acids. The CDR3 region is CASSQGLAGGGTQYF. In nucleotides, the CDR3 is TGTGCCAGCAGCCAGGGACTAGCGGGCGGTGGGACCCAGTACTTC.

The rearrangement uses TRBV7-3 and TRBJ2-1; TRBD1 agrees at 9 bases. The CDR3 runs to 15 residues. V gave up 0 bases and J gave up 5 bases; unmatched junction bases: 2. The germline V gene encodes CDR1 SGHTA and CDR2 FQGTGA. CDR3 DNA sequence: TGTGCCAGCAGCTTAACCGGGACAGGGAACAATGAGCAGTTCTTC. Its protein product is CASSLTGTGNNEQFF.

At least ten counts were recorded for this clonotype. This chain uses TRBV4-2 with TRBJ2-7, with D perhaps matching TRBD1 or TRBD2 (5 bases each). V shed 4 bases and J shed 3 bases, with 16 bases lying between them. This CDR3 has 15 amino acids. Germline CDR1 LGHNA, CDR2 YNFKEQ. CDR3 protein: CASSPGTVGDYEQYF. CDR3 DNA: TGTGCCAGCAGCCCGGGGACCGTCGGGGACTACGAGCAGTACTTC.

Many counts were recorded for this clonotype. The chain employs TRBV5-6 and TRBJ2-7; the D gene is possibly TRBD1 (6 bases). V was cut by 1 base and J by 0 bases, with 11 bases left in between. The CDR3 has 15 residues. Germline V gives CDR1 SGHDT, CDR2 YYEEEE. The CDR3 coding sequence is TGTGCCAGCAGCTTGTGGGACACCAGCTCCTACGAGCAGTACTTC. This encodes CASSLWDTSSYEQYF.

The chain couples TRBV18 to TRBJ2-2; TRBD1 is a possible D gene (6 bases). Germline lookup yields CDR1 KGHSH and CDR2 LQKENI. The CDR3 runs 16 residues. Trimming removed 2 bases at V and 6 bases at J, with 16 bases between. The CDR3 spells CASSPRAGGASGELFF. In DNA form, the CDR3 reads TGTGCCAGCTCACCAAGGGCTGGGGGCGCCTCCGGGGAGCTGTTTTTT. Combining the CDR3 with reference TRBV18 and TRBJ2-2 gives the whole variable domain NAGVMQNPRHLVRRRGQEARLRCSPMKGHSHVYWYRQLPEEGLKFMVYLQKENIIDESGMPKERFSAEFPKEGPSILRIQQVVRGDSAAYFCASSPRAGGASGELFFGEGSRLTVL.

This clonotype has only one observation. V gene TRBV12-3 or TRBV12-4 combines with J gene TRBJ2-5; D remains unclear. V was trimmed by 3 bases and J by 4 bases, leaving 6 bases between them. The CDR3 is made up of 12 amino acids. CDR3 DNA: TGTGCCAGCAGTTTTTTGAGAGAGACCCAGTACTTC. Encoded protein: CASSFLRETQYF.

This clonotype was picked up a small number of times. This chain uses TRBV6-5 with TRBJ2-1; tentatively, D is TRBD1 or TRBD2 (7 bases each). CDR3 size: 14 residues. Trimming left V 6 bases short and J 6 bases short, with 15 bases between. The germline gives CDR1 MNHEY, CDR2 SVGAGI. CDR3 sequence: CASRGGDSTNEQFF. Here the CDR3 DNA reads TGTGCCAGCAGGGGGGGGGACAGCACCAATGAGCAGTTCTTC.

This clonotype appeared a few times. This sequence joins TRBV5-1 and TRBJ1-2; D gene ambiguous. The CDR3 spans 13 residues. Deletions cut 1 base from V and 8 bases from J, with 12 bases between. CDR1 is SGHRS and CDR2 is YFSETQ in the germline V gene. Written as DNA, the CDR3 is TGCGCCAGCAGCTTGAGAACTCGTCTAGGCTACACCTTC. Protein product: CASSLRTRLGYTF.

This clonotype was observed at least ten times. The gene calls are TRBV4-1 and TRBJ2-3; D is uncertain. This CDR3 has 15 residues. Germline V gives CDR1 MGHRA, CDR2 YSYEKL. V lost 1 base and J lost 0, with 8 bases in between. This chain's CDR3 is CASSQVYTSTDTQYF. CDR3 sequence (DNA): TGCGCCAGCAGCCAAGTTTATACTAGCACAGATACGCAGTATTTT.

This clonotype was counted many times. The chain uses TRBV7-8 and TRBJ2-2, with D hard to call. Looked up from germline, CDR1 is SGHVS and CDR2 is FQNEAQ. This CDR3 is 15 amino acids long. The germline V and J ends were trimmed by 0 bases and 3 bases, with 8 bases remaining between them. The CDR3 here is CASSLAHMDTGELFF. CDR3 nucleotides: TGTGCCAGCAGCTTAGCGCATATGGACACCGGGGAGCTGTTTTTT.

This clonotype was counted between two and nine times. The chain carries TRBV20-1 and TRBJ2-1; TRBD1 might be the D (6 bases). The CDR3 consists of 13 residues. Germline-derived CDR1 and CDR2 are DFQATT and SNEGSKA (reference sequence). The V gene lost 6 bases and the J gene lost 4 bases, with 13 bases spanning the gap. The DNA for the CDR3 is TGCAGTGCCGTTCAGGGGTGGTACAATGAGCAGTTCTTC. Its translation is CSAVQGWYNEQFF.

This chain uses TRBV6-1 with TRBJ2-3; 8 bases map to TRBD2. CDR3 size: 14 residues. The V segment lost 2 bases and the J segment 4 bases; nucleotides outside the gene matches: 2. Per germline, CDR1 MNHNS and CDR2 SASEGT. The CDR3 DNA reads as TGTGCCAGCAGTGAAAGCGGGGGCTCAGATACGCAGTATTTT. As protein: CASSESGGSDTQYF.

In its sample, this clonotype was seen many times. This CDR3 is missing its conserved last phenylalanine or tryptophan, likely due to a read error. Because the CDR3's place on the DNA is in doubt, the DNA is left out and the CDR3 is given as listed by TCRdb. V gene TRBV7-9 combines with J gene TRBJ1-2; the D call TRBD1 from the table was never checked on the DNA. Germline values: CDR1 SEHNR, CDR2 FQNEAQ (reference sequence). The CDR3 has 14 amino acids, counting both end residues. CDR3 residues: CASSLGSAGAPDAI.